Below are 22 T cell receptor beta chains sequenced from a single sample in a study of blood T cell repertoires in COVID-19. The table came from immunoSEQ multiplex PCR; TCRdb's copy has only in-frame clones and leaves some out. Among roughly 110,000 clones listed, 71% were seen once. The sequenced sample was peripheral blood. The receptor set was obtained from a human donor with acute or convalescent COVID-19. The donor label of this sample is uncertain.

This chain links TRBV7-6 with TRBJ2-1; 9 nucleotides match TRBD2. Looked up from germline, CDR1 is SGHVS and CDR2 is FNYEAQ. V shed 5 bases and J 5 bases; nucleotides not matched to a gene: 13. There are 17 residues in the CDR3. CDR3 coding DNA: TGTGCCAGCAGCCCCGGGACTAGCCGTACGTTTCACAATGAGCAGTTCTTC. As protein: CASSPGTSRTFHNEQFF.

The gene calls are TRBV5-1 and TRBJ2-1; TRBD2 matches at 8 bases. The junction had 13 bases not matched to a gene; V was cut back by 0 bases and J by 2 bases. The CDR3 is 19 amino acids. CDR1 is SGHRS, CDR2 YFSETQ, per germline. In DNA form, the CDR3 reads TGCGCCAGCAGCTTGGCGTGGTTGCGGGGGGCCCAAACCTACAATGAGCAGTTCTTC. Translation gives CASSLAWLRGAQTYNEQFF.

This sequence joins TRBV7-2 and TRBJ2-5, with 8 bases identical to TRBD2. Germline V gives CDR1 SGHTA, CDR2 FQGNSA. The V gene end was trimmed by 6 bases and the J gene end by 5 bases; junction bases not matched to a gene: 17. CDR3 length: 17 amino acids. CDR3 nucleotides: TGTGCCAGCAGGGCGGGAGGAAGCGGGGGAGGTTATGAGACCCAGTACTTC. This gives the protein CASRAGGSGGGYETQYF.

This clone has a handful of counts. V is TRBV7-9 and J is TRBJ2-1, with TRBD2 as a possible D gene (7 bases). The CDR3 is 16 residues long. Per germline, CDR1 SEHNR and CDR2 FQNEAQ (reference sequence). V was clipped by 5 bases and J by 2 bases, with 16 bases between them. This CDR3 is CASSQPPGGPYNEQFF. The CDR3 DNA follows: TGTGCCAGCAGCCAGCCCCCGGGGGGCCCCTACAATGAGCAGTTCTTC.

The chain employs TRBV5-1 and TRBJ2-5, with a tentative D call TRBD2 (6 bases). CDR3 length: 15 residues. Germline V lookup: CDR1 SGHRS, CDR2 YFSETQ. V gave up 9 bases and J gave up 5 bases, with 23 bases separating them. Written as DNA, the CDR3 is TGCGCCACCTCCCCTTTTGCGGGGCCCCGGGAGACCCAGTACTTC. It translates to CATSPFAGPRETQYF.

This clone has only one observation. This chain uses TRBV12-3 or TRBV12-4 with TRBJ1-1; D call uncertain. The CDR3 consists of 12 residues. With 5 bases removed from V and 9 bases from J, the gap between germline ends came to 13 bases. The CDR3: CASSLGYVKAFF. CDR3 DNA sequence: TGTGCCAGCAGTCTGGGCTACGTCAAAGCTTTCTTT.

Details on this clone: One end of the junction fails to match germline, which may point to a read error. The CDR3 region is CSASVGGGQADF. The CDR3 nucleotides are TGCAGTGCTAGTGTTGGTGGGGGACAGGCAGACTTC. The V gene is TRBV20-1, the J gene TRBJ2-4; TRBD1 agrees at 8 bases. Germline CDR1 is DFQATT and CDR2 is SNEGSKA (reference sequence). CDR3 length equals 12 residues.

The rearrangement links TRBV27 to TRBJ2-3, with D uncertain. V gave up 3 bases and J gave up 2 bases, with 12 bases separating them. CDR3 size: 15 residues. CDR1 and CDR2 (germline): MNHEY, SMNVEV (reference sequence). Here the CDR3 DNA reads TGTGCCAGCAGTTTTCAGTTACACCCCACAGATACGCAGTATTTT. Translating gives CASSFQLHPTDTQYF.

V is TRBV27 and J is TRBJ1-2, with TRBD1 matching 7 bases. The CDR3 runs to 15 residues. The V gene's germline CDR1 is MNHEY and CDR2 SMNVEV (reference sequence). Unmatched junction bases numbered 8, after V lost 5 bases and J lost 2 bases. The CDR3 reads CASSPRQGWNYGYTF. DNA for the CDR3: TGTGCCAGCAGTCCGAGACAGGGCTGGAACTATGGCTACACCTTC.

The chain links TRBV3-1 (or the pseudogene TRBV3-2) to TRBJ2-5; D may be TRBD2 (6 bases). The CDR3 loop spans 13 amino acids. V gave up 3 bases and J gave up 6 bases, with 11 bases separating them. The germline V gene encodes CDR1 LGHDT and CDR2 YNNKEL (reference sequence). CDR3 in amino acids: CASSHGGAKTQYF. DNA of the CDR3: TGTGCCAGCAGCCACGGGGGAGCGAAGACCCAGTACTTC.

Of note for this clone: The junction does not match germline at one end; this may be a read error. The chain employs TRBV7-8 and TRBJ2-1, with 8 bases matching TRBD2. Germline V CDR1 and CDR2: SGHVS, FQNEAQ. The CDR3 has 15 residues. The chain's CDR3 is CASSLKRGPYNEQFF. The CDR3 coding sequence is TGTGCCAGCAGCTTAAAGCGGGGGCCCTATAATGAGCAGTTCTTC.

The chain has TRBV28 and TRBJ2-7; 7 bases match TRBD1. CDR1 is MDHEN and CDR2 is SYDVKM in the germline V gene. This CDR3 is built from 13 residues. The J segment lost 7 bases and the V segment lost 3 bases, leaving 6 bases of the junction unmatched. This CDR3 reads CASSFGAGGEQYV. The CDR3 DNA reads as TGTGCCAGCAGTTTTGGGGCAGGGGGTGAGCAGTACGTC.

The V call is TRBV6-2 or TRBV6-3, the J call TRBJ1-5, with TRBD1 as a possible D gene (5 bases). The CDR3 spans 15 residues. V lost 6 bases to trimming and J lost 4 bases, with 16 bases between them. Germline assignment: CDR1 MNHEY and CDR2 SVGEGT. The DNA for the CDR3 is TGTGCCAGCAGCCCCGGGGGGAGAAGGAATCAGCCCCAGCATTTT. This translates into CASSPGGRRNQPQHF.

The rearrangement links TRBV3-1 (or the pseudogene TRBV3-2) to TRBJ1-5, with D hard to call. This CDR3 spans 14 amino acids. Germline V CDR1 and CDR2: LGHDT, YNNKEL (reference sequence). Trimming took off 1 base at V and 7 bases at J, with 11 bases between the two ends. CDR3 sequence reads: CASSQGTGNQPQHF. The CDR3 DNA reads TGTGCCAGCAGCCAAGGTACGGGGAACCAGCCCCAGCATTTT.

The chain combines TRBV24-1 with TRBJ2-6; TRBD1 matches 7 bases. V lost 9 bases to trimming and J lost 2 bases; unmatched junction nucleotides: 12. This CDR3 is built from 17 residues. Germline V gene lookup returns CDR1 KGHDR and CDR2 SFDVKD. The chain's CDR3 is CATHQGDSVPGANVLTF. CDR3 DNA: TGTGCCACCCACCAGGGGGATTCAGTCCCTGGGGCCAACGTCCTGACTTTC.

The CDR3 sequence is CASSQGGLAGVKEDTQYF. DNA for the CDR3: TGCGCCAGCAGCCAAGGGGGACTAGCGGGGGTCAAAGAAGATACGCAGTATTTT. This chain connects TRBV4-1 to TRBJ2-3; TRBD2 agrees at 14 bases. The germline V gene has CDR1 MGHRA and CDR2 YSYEKL. After removal of 1 base from V and 5 bases from J, the junction contained 8 bases not matched to a gene. The CDR3 totals 18 residues.

The chain carries TRBV6-5 and TRBJ2-7; maybe TRBD2 (5 bases). The germline CDR1 and CDR2 sequences are MNHEY and SVGAGI. This CDR3 has 10 amino acids. The CDR3 region has the DNA TGTGCAGCGGCAGACTACGAGCAGTACTTC. Its translation is CAAADYEQYF.

The chain couples TRBV5-5 to TRBJ2-3; D is possibly TRBD2 (6 bases). V lost 1 base and J 1 base, leaving 10 bases between the germline ends. The CDR3 length is 15 residues. Germline CDR1 SGHKS, CDR2 YYEKEE (reference sequence). The CDR3 sequence is CASSLIPSGTDTQYF. CDR3 in DNA: TGTGCCAGCAGCTTGATTCCTAGCGGCACAGATACGCAGTATTTT.

The chain uses TRBV27 and TRBJ1-2; D is unresolved. CDR1 is MNHEY, CDR2 SMNVEV, per germline (reference sequence). The CDR3 contains 14 residues. The V and J ends lost 7 bases and 4 bases respectively, with 16 bases between them. CDR3 DNA: TGTGCCAGCAAGAGGGAAATTTTTTCCTATGGCTACACCTTC. Translation: CASKREIFSYGYTF.

V gene TRBV5-6 combines with J gene TRBJ1-2; tentatively, D is TRBD1 (6 bases). The germline V gene has CDR1 SGHDT and CDR2 YYEEEE. CDR3 length: 16 amino acids. The V end was cut by 0 bases, the J end by 3 bases, with 15 bases between. Here the CDR3 reads CASSLEVWGQDYGYTF. For the CDR3, the DNA is TGTGCCAGCAGCTTGGAGGTCTGGGGGCAAGACTATGGCTACACCTTC.

The V and J genes are TRBV7-9 and TRBJ2-3; 7 nucleotides line up with TRBD2. Looked up from germline, CDR1 is SEHNR and CDR2 is FQNEAQ (reference sequence). Trimming cost V 5 bases and J 2 bases; bases outside gene matches: 7. The CDR3 consists of 15 residues. This CDR3 reads CASSRTGGFTDTQYF. In DNA, the CDR3 is TGTGCCAGCAGCCGAACGGGGGGATTCACAGATACGCAGTATTTT.

The chain has TRBV10-2 and TRBJ2-3, with D possibly being TRBD1 (5 bases). The CDR3 is 13 amino acids. V shed 5 bases and J shed 6 bases, with 12 bases lying between them. Germline assignment: CDR1 WSHSY and CDR2 SAAADI. The CDR3 DNA follows: TGCGCCAGCAGTCCGTGGGGCGCTGATACGCAGTATTTT. This codes for CASSPWGADTQYF.